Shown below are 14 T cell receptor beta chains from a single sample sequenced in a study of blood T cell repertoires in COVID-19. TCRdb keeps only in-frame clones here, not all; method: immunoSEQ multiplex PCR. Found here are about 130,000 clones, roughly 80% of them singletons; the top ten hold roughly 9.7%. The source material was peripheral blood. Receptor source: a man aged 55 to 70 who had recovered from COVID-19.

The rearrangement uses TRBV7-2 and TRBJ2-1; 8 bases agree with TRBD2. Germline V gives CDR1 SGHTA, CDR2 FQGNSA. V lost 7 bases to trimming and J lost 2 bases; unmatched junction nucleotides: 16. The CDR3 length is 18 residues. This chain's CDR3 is CASKDLNPGLGTYNEQFF. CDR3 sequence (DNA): TGTGCCAGCAAGGACCTTAATCCGGGACTAGGGACCTACAATGAGCAGTTCTTC.

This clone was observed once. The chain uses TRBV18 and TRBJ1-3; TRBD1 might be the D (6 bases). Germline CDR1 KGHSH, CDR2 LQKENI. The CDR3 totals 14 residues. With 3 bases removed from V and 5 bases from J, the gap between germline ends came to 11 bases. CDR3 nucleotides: TGTGCCAGCTCACCTGCCGGGGGGCGAAACACCATATATTTT. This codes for CASSPAGGRNTIYF.

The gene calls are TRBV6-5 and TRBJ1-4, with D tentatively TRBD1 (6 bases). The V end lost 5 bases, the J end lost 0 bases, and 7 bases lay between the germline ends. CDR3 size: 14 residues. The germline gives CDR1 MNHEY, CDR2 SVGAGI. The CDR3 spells CASSPGATNEKLFF. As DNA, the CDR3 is TGTGCCAGCAGTCCAGGGGCAACTAATGAAAAACTGTTTTTT.

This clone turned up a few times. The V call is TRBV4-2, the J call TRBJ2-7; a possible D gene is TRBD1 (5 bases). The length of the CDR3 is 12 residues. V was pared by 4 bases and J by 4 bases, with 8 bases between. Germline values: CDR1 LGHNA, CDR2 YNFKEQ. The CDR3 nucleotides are TGTGCCAGCAGCCTTACAGGTTACGAGCAGTACTTC. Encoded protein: CASSLTGYEQYF.

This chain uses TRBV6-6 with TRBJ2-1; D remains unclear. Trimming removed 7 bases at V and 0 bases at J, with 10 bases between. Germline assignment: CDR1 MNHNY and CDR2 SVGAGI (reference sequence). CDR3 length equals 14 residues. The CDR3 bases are TGTGCCAGCAACCGTTTGAGCTCCTACAATGAGCAGTTCTTC. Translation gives CASNRLSSYNEQFF.

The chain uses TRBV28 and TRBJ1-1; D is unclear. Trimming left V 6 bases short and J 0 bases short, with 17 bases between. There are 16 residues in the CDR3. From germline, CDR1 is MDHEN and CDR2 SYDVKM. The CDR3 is CASSTDPGSMNTEAFF. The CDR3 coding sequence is TGTGCCAGCAGCACAGACCCAGGCAGCATGAACACTGAAGCTTTCTTT.

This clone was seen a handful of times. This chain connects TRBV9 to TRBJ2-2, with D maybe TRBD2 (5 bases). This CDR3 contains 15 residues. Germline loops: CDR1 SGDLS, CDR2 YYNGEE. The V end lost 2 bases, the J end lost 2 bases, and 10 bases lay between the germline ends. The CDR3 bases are TGTGCCAGCAGCGTCGGGATTACAAACACCGGGGAGCTGTTTTTT. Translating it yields CASSVGITNTGELFF.

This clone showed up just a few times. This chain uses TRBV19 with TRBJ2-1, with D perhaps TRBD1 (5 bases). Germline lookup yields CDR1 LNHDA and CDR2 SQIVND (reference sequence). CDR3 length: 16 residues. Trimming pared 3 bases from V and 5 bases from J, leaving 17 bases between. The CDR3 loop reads CASSMVRASWDNEQFF. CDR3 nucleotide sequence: TGTGCCAGTAGTATGGTCAGGGCTAGTTGGGACAATGAGCAGTTCTTC.

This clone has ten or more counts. CDR3: CACKEQGTPRGYTF. CDR3 sequence (DNA): TGTGCCTGTAAGGAACAGGGGACACCAAGGGGCTACACCTTC. The genes are TRBV30 and TRBJ1-2, with TRBD1 identical over 7 bases. From germline, CDR1 is GTSNPN and CDR2 SVGIG (reference sequence). CDR3 length equals 14 residues. After removal of 6 bases from V and 8 bases from J, the junction contained 15 bases not matched to a gene. The whole variable domain, remainder taken from reference TRBV30 and TRBJ1-2, is SQTIHQWPATLVQPVGSPLSLECTVEGTSNPNLYWYRQAAGRGLQLLFYSVGIGQISSEVPQNLSASRPQDRQFILSSKKLLLSDSGFYLCACKEQGTPRGYTFGSGTRLTVV.

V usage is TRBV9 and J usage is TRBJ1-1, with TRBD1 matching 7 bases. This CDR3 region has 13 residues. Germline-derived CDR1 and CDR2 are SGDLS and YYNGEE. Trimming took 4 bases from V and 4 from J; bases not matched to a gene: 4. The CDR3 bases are TGTGCCAGCAGCAGGGGGCTGGGCACTGAAGCTTTCTTT. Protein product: CASSRGLGTEAFF.

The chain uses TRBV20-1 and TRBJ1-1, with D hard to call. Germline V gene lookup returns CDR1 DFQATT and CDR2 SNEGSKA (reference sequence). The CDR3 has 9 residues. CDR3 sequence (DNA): TGCAGCCCCGAGGGTGAAGCTTTCTTT. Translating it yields CSPEGEAFF.

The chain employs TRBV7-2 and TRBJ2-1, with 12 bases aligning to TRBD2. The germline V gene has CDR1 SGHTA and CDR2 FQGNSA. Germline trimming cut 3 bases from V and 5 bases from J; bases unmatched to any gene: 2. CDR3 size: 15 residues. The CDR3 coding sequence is TGTGCCAGCAGCTTGACTAGCGGGGGTCACAATGAGCAGTTCTTC. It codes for CASSLTSGGHNEQFF.

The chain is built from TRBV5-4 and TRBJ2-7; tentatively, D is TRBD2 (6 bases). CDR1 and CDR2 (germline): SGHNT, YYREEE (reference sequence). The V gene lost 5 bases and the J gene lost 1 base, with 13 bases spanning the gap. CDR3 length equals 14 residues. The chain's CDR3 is CASRMGGDSYEQYF. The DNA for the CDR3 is TGTGCCAGCAGGATGGGGGGTGATTCCTACGAGCAGTACTTC.

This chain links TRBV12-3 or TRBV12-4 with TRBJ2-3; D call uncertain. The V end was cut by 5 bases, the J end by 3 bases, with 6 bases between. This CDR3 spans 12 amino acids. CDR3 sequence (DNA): TGTGCCAGCAGTAAGAGGACAGATACGCAGTATTTT. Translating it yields CASSKRTDTQYF.